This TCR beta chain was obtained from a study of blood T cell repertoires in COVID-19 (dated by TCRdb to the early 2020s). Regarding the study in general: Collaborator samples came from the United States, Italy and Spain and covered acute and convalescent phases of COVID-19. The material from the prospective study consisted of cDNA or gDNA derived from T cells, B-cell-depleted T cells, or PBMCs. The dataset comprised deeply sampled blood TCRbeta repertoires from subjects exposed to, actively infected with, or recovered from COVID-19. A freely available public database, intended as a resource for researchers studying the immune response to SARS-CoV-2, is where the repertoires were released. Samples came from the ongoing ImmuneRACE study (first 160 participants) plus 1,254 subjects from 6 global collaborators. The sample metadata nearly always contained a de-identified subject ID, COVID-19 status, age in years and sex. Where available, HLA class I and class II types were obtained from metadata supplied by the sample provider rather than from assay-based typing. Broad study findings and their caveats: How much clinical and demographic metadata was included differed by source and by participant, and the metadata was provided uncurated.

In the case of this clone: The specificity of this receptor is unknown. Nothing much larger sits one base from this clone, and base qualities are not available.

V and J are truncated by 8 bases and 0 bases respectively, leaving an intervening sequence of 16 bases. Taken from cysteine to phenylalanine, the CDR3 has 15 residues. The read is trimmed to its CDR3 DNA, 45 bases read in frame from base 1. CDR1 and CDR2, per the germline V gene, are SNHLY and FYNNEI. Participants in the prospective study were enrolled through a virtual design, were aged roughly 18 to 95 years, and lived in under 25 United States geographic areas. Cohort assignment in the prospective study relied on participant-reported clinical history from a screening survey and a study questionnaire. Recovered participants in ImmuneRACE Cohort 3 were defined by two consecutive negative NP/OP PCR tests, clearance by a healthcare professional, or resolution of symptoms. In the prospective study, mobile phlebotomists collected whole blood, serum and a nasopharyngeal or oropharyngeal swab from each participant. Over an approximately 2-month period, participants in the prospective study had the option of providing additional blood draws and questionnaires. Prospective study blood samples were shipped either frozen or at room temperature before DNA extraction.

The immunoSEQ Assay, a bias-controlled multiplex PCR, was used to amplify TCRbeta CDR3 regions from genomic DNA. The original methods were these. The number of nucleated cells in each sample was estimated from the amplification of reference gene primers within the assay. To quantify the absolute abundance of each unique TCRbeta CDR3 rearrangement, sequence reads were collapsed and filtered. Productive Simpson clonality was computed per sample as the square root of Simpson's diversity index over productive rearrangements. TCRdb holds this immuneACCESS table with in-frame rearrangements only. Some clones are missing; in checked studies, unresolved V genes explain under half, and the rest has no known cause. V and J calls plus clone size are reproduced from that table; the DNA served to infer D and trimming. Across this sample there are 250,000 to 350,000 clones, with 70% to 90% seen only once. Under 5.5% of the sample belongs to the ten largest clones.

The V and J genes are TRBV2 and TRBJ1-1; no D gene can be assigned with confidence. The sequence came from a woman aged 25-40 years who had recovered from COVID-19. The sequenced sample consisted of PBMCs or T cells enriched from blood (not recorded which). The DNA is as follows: TGTGCCAGCCATGCCCACCCCGACATGAACACTGAAGCTTTCTTT. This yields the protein CASHAHPDMNTEAFF. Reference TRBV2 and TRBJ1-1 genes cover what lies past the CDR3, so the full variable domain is EPEVTQTPSHQVTQMGQEVILRCVPISNHLYFYWYRQILGQKVEFLVSFYNNEISEKSEIFDDQFSVERPDGSNFTLKIRSTKLEDSAMYFCASHAHPDMNTEAFFGQGTRLTVV.